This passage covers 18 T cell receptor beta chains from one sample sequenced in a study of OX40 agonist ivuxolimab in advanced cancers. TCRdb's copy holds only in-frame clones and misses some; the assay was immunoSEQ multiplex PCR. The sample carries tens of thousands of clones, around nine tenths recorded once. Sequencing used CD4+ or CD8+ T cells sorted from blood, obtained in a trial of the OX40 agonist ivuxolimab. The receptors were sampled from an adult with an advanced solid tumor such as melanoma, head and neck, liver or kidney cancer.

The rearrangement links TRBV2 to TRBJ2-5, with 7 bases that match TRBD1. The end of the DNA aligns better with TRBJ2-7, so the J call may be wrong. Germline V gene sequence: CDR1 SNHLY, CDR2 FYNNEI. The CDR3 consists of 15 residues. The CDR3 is CASSVQGTQNYEQYF. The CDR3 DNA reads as TGTGCCAGCAGTGTACAGGGGACCCAAAACTACGAGCAGTACTTC.

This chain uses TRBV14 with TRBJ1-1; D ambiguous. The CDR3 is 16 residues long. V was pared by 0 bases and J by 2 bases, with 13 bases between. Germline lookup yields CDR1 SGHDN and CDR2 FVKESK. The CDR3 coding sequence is TGTGCCAGCAGCCAAGATCAAGGCCAGATTAACACTGAAGCTTTCTTT. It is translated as CASSQDQGQINTEAFF.

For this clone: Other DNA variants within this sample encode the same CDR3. The CDR3 sequence: CASSVGQINNEQFF. Here the CDR3 DNA reads TGTGCCAGCAGCGTAGGGCAAATTAACAATGAGCAGTTCTTC. The V and J genes are TRBV9 and TRBJ2-1; D is unclear. Germline CDR1 SGDLS, CDR2 YYNGEE. CDR3 length: 14 residues. V was shortened by 0 bases and J by 5 bases, with 9 bases between the two germline ends.

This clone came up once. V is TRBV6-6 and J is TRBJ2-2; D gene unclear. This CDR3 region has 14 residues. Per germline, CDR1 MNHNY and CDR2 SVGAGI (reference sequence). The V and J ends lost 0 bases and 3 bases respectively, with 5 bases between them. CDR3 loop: CASSYSRHTGELFF. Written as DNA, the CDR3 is TGTGCCAGCAGTTACTCAAGGCACACCGGGGAGCTGTTTTTT.

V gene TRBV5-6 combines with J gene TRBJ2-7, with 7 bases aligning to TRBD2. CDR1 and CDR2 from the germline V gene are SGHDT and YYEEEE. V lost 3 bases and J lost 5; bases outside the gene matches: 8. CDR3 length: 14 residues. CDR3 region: CASSSIFGGDEQYF. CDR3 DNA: TGTGCCAGCAGCTCCATCTTTGGGGGGGACGAGCAGTACTTC.

The CDR3 sequence: CASSMLSLSTNEQFF. For the CDR3, the DNA is TGTGCCAGTAGTATGCTTTCACTTAGCACCAATGAGCAGTTCTTC. The chain combines TRBV19 with TRBJ2-1; D gene uncertain. The CDR3 runs 15 residues. CDR1 is LNHDA, CDR2 SQIVND, per germline (reference sequence). Between the trimmed V and J ends, which lost 3 bases and 6 bases, there was a span of 15 bases.

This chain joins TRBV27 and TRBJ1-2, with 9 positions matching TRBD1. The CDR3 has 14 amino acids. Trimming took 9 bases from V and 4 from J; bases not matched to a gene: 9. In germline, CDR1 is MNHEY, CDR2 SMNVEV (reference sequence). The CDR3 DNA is TGTGCCAGTAAAGGACAGGGGAGAGTCTATGGCTACACCTTC. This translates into CASKGQGRVYGYTF.

The CDR3 DNA follows: TGCAGCGTTGCCACGGCAGGGGGATCTCAGCCCCAGCATTTT. Amino acid sequence: CSVATAGGSQPQHF. The V and J genes are TRBV29-1 and TRBJ1-5; 7 nucleotides line up with TRBD1. The V gene's germline CDR1 is SQVTM and CDR2 ANQGSEA. J gave up 6 bases and V 4 bases, and 9 bases lay outside the gene matches. The CDR3 contains 14 residues.

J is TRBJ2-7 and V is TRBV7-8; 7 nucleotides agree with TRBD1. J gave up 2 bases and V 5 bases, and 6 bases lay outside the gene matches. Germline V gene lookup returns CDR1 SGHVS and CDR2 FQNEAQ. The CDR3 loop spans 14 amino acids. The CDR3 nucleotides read TGTGCCAGCAGCCAGAAAGGGGGCCCCTACGAGCAGTACTTC. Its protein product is CASSQKGGPYEQYF.

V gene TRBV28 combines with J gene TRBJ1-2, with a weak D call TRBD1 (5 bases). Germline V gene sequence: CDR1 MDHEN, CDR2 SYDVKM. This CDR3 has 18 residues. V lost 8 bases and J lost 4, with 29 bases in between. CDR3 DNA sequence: TGTGCCAGCTTTCGAGCCGGCGGTGGGACGGCGAGCCCCTATGGCTACACCTTC. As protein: CASFRAGGGTASPYGYTF.

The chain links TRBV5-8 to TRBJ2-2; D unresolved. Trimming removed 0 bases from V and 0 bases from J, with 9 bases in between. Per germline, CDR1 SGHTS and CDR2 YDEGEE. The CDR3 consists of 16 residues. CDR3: CASSLGQATNTGELFF. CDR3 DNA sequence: TGTGCCAGCAGCTTGGGGCAGGCGACGAACACCGGGGAGCTGTTTTTT.

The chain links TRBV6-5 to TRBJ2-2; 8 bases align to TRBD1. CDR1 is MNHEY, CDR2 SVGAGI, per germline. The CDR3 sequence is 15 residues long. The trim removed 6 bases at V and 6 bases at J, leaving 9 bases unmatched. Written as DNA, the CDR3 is TGTGCCAGCAGCCTTAGGGACAGGTGGGCCGGGGAGCTGTTTTTT. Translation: CASSLRDRWAGELFF.

CDR3 sequence reads: CASSPGTGAMPQHF. The CDR3 DNA is TGTGCCAGCTCACCAGGGACAGGGGCTATGCCCCAGCATTTT. The chain links TRBV18 to TRBJ1-5, with 10 bases that match TRBD1. J lost 9 bases, V lost 2 bases, and 4 bases had no gene match. Germline V gene lookup returns CDR1 KGHSH and CDR2 LQKENI. This CDR3 has 14 residues. Complete variable domain (other parts from reference TRBV18 and TRBJ1-5): NAGVMQNPRHLVRRRGQEARLRCSPMKGHSHVYWYRQLPEEGLKFMVYLQKENIIDESGMPKERFSAEFPKEGPSILRIQQVVRGDSAAYFCASSPGTGAMPQHFGDGTRLSIL.

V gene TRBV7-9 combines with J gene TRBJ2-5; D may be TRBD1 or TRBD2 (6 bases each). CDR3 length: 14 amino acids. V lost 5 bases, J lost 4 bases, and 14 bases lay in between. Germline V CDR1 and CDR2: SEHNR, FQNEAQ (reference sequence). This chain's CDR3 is CASSQTKGGETQYF. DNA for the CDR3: TGTGCCAGCAGCCAAACGAAGGGGGGAGAGACCCAGTACTTC.

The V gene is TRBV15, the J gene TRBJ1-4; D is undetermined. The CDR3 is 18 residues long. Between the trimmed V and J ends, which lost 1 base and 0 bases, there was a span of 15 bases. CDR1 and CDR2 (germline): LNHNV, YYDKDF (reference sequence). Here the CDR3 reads CATSRGQISSATNEKLFF. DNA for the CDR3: TGTGCCACCAGCAGAGGCCAGATCTCTTCCGCAACTAATGAAAAACTGTTTTTT.

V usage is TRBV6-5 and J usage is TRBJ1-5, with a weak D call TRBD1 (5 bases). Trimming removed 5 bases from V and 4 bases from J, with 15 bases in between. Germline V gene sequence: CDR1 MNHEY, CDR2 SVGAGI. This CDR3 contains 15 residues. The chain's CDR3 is CASSALSGGNQPQHF. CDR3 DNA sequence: TGTGCCAGCAGTGCATTGTCCGGGGGTAATCAGCCCCAGCATTTT.

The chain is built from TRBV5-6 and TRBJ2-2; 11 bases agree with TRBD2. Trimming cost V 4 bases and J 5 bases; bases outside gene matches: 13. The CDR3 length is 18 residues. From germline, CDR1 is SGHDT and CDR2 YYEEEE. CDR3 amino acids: CASSQRTSGPLFTGELFF. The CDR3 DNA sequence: TGTGCCAGCAGCCAAAGGACTAGCGGGCCCCTTTTTACCGGGGAGCTGTTTTTT.

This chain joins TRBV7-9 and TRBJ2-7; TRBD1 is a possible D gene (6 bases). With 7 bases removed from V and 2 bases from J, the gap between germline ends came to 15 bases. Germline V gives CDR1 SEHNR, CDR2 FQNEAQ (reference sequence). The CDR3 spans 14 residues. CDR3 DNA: TGTGCCAGCACCTACACCGCAGGGGCCTACGAGCAGTACTTC. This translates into CASTYTAGAYEQYF. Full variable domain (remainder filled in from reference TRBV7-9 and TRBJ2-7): DTGVSQNPRHKITKRGQNVTFRCDPISEHNRLYWYRQTLGQGPEFLTYFQNEAQLEKSRLLSDRFSAERPKGSFSTLEIQRTEQGDSAMYLCASTYTAGAYEQYFGPGTRLTVT.